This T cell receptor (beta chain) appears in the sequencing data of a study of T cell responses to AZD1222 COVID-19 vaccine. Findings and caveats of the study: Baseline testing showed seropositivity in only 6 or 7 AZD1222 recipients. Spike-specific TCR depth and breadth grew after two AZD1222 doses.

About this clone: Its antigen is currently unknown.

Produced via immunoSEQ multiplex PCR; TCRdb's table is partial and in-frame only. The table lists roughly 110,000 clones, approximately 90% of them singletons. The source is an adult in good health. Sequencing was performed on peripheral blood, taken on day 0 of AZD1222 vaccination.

The CDR3 protein is CAWRPGHRDTDTQYF. CDR3 bases: TGTGCCTGGAGACCTGGGCACAGGGACACAGATACGCAGTATTTT. The chain links TRBV30 to TRBJ2-3, with TRBD1 as a possible D gene (6 bases). V was cut by 3 bases and J by 2 bases, with 15 bases left in between. The CDR3 consists of 15 residues. The V gene's germline CDR1 is GTSNPN and CDR2 SVGIG (reference sequence).